The clone carrying this TCR beta chain was seen once. This CDR3 spans 10 amino acids. Trimming pared 4 bases from V and 7 bases from J, leaving 8 bases between. CDR1 and CDR2 from the germline V gene are SQVTM and ANQGSEA. Source study methods: Amplification of reference gene primers provided the estimated nucleated cell counts. Measured with immunoSEQ multiplex PCR; TCRdb has only the in-frame clones, and not every one. V and J calls and clone size follow that table, whereas D and trimming were derived from the DNA. This table has about 83,000 clones, 86% appearing once. The sample belongs to a study of blood T cell repertoires in COVID-19. As for the study in general: Acute and convalescent COVID-19 samples came from the United States, Italy and Spain. T cells, B-cell-depleted T cells, or PBMCs supplied cDNA or gDNA.

Sample: peripheral blood. This chain links TRBV29-1 with TRBJ2-7, with D possibly TRBD1 on 5 matching bases. The sequence was collected from a man aged 50-60 years with active COVID-19. The chain's CDR3 is CSVGNREQYF. CDR3 DNA: TGCAGCGTTGGAAACAGGGAGCAGTACTTC.